The present entry profiles one T cell receptor beta chain with its context. The antigen remains unidentified. This record comes from a study of T cells in narcolepsy. Study summary: Enrolled donors included narcolepsy type 1 or type 2 patients and healthy controls.

Germline V lookup: CDR1 SGHRS, CDR2 YFSETQ. Losses at the gene ends were 0 bases for V and 2 bases for J; bases not matched to a gene: 3. This CDR3 comprises 15 residues. Study findings and constraints: Some memory CD4+ repertoires had no autoreactive clone sequences. Autoreactive HCRT-specific and TRIB2-specific clonotypes were marked in same-patient CSF-versus-blood CD4+ comparisons.

Clones were read by immunoSEQ multiplex PCR, and TCRdb kept only the in-frame ones, dropping some. The table lists around 34,000 clones, under 85% of them singletons. This receptor was identified in a human donor in good health. This rearrangement joins TRBV5-1 to TRBJ2-7; 9 bases line up with TRBD2. Sequencing was performed on memory (CD45RA-) CD4+ T cells from blood. DNA for the CDR3: TGCGCCAGCAGCTTGGCGTCTAGCGGGACCTACGAGCAGTACTTC. Translation gives CASSLASSGTYEQYF.